The 15 T cell receptor beta chains below were found in one sample sequenced in a study of beta chain features in type 1 diabetes (dated by TCRdb to the late 2010s). Overall study results and their limits: Type 1 diabetes patients showed a moderate but significant shortening of TCRB CDR3 length in all four CD4+ subsets.

Library construction relied on the immunoSEQ multiplex PCR assay. The entire amount of isolated RNA was reverse transcribed using the High Capacity cDNA Reverse Transcription Kit, so the sequenced TCRB transcripts were expressed ones. Imported from immuneACCESS, the table was reduced by TCRdb to in-frame sequences with V and J called. These copies leave out some clones; in studies compared against another copy, an unresolved V gene accounts for under half, and the cause of the remainder is not known. Present in this sample are about 160,000 clones, around 63% of which were seen just once. About 0.081% of the sample is held by the ten biggest clonotypes. These receptors lack a known antigen. Sample: naive CD4+ T cells from blood. The cell subset or site label, as the study defines it: true naive CD4+ T cells. Source of these receptors: a man aged 30 to 45 with type 1 diabetes.

The V and J genes are TRBV29-1 and TRBJ2-7; D perhaps matches TRBD1 (7 bases). Between the trimmed V and J ends, which lost 7 bases and 3 bases, there was a span of 16 bases. This CDR3 has 13 residues. Germline CDR1 is SQVTM and CDR2 is ANQGSEA. This chain's CDR3 is CSAGGKGYYEQYF. The CDR3, as DNA: TGCAGCGCAGGGGGGAAAGGGTACTACGAGCAGTACTTC.

This clone came up once. The rearrangement links TRBV30 to TRBJ2-1; 9 nucleotides align to TRBD1. Trimming took 0 bases from V and 6 from J; bases not matched to a gene: 15. Germline V gene data show CDR1 as GTSNPN and CDR2 as SVGIG (reference sequence). The length of the CDR3 is 18 residues. CDR3 amino acids: CAWSVVLLGQGSRNEQFF. The CDR3 DNA follows: TGTGCCTGGAGTGTAGTTCTTTTGGGACAGGGATCACGCAATGAGCAGTTCTTC.

This clone has just a few counts. The rearrangement links TRBV10-3 to TRBJ2-1; TRBD2 matches at 9 bases. The junction had 1 base not matched to a gene; V was cut back by 4 bases and J by 0 bases. Germline V lookup: CDR1 ENHRY, CDR2 SYGVKD. This CDR3 has 15 amino acids. In DNA, the CDR3 is TGTGCCATCAGTGTTAGCGGGAGCTCCTACAATGAGCAGTTCTTC. Encoded protein: CAISVSGSSYNEQFF.

The V gene is TRBV29-1, the J gene TRBJ1-1; D remains ambiguous. Germline CDR1 is SQVTM and CDR2 is ANQGSEA. The CDR3 is 13 residues long. The V gene lost 5 bases and the J gene lost 6 bases, with 16 bases spanning the gap. CDR3 bases: TGCAGCGTTAATCCAGTCTCGGTCGCTGAAGCTTTCTTT. Translating it yields CSVNPVSVAEAFF.

As to this clone: The same CDR3 arises from other DNA sequences in this sample as well. The chain joins TRBV30 to TRBJ2-3; D may be TRBD2 (6 bases). With 2 bases removed from V and 4 bases from J, the gap between germline ends came to 7 bases. The CDR3 is made up of 12 amino acids. Germline values: CDR1 GTSNPN, CDR2 SVGIG (reference sequence). The CDR3 sequence: CAWSTGADTQYF. The CDR3 DNA is TGTGCCTGGAGTACGGGGGCAGATACGCAGTATTTT. The full variable domain, completed using reference TRBV30 and TRBJ2-3, is SQTIHQWPATLVQPVGSPLSLECTVEGTSNPNLYWYRQAAGRGLQLLFYSVGIGQISSEVPQNLSASRPQDRQFILSSKKLLLSDSGFYLCAWSTGADTQYFGPGTRLTVL.

V gene TRBV5-4 combines with J gene TRBJ2-5; tentative D call: TRBD2 (6 bases). In germline, CDR1 is SGHNT, CDR2 YYREEE (reference sequence). The CDR3 runs 13 residues. Trimming pared 2 bases from V and 4 bases from J, leaving 9 bases between. CDR3 nucleotide sequence: TGTGCCAGCAGCTTTTACGGGGGAGAGACCCAGTACTTC. Translating gives CASSFYGGETQYF.

The table lists this clone with a few counts. The J gene is TRBJ2-3, the V gene TRBV29-1; D remains ambiguous. The V gene lost 8 bases and the J gene lost 0 bases, with 12 bases spanning the gap. The CDR3 is 13 residues long. Germline V gene sequence: CDR1 SQVTM, CDR2 ANQGSEA. CDR3 in amino acids: CSTSSRSTDTQYF. CDR3 DNA: TGCAGCACATCATCCCGGAGCACAGATACGCAGTATTTT.

The chain carries TRBV28 and TRBJ2-5; TRBD1 matches 9 bases. Germline values: CDR1 MDHEN, CDR2 SYDVKM. Losses at the gene ends were 7 bases for V and 4 bases for J; bases not matched to a gene: 7. The CDR3 is 14 residues long. CDR3 coding DNA: TGTGCCAGCACCCGGGACAGGGCTCGAGAGACCCAGTACTTC. Its translation is CASTRDRARETQYF. Drawing the rest from reference TRBV28 and TRBJ2-5, the complete variable domain is DVKVTQSSRYLVKRTGEKVFLECVQDMDHENMFWYRQDPGLGLRLIYFSYDVKMKEKGDIPEGYSVSREKKERFSLILESASTNQTSMYLCASTRDRARETQYFGPGTRLLVL.

This clone was recorded a few times. The gene calls are TRBV30 and TRBJ2-1; the D gene could be TRBD1 or TRBD2 (5 bases each). V lost 6 bases and J lost 3, with 6 bases in between. The CDR3 has 11 residues. Germline V CDR1 and CDR2: GTSNPN, SVGIG (reference sequence). CDR3 region: CACGGYNEQFF. CDR3 nucleotides: TGTGCCTGTGGGGGCTACAATGAGCAGTTCTTC.

V gene TRBV10-2 combines with J gene TRBJ2-7, with D unclear. Trimming took off 5 bases at V and 2 bases at J, with 4 bases between the two ends. The CDR3 runs 11 residues. The germline CDR1 and CDR2 sequences are WSHSY and SAAADI. Here the CDR3 DNA reads TGCGCCAGCAGTACCGCCTACGAGCAGTACTTC. This codes for CASSTAYEQYF.

The chain carries TRBV29-1 and TRBJ1-4; D not certain. V dropped 4 bases and J dropped 8 bases, with 8 bases sitting between them. CDR1 SQVTM and CDR2 ANQGSEA come from the germline V gene. The CDR3 has 11 residues. CDR3 amino acids: CSVVSAEKLFF. CDR3 DNA sequence: TGCAGCGTTGTTAGCGCAGAAAAACTGTTTTTT.

The chain joins TRBV29-1 to TRBJ2-1; D is possibly TRBD1 (6 bases). Germline V gives CDR1 SQVTM, CDR2 ANQGSEA. The length of the CDR3 is 11 residues. V was clipped by 0 bases and J by 12 bases, with 9 bases between them. The DNA for the CDR3 is TGCAGCGTTGAAGAGACAGGTTCGCAGTTCTTC. This codes for CSVEETGSQFF.

The chain uses TRBV28 and TRBJ2-1; possible D gene TRBD1, 6 bases. This CDR3 region has 15 residues. The V end lost 6 bases, the J end lost 4 bases, and 16 bases lay between the germline ends. The germline gives CDR1 MDHEN, CDR2 SYDVKM. The CDR3 sequence: CASSSPRTVYNEQFF. The CDR3 coding sequence is TGTGCCAGCAGCTCCCCGAGGACAGTATACAATGAGCAGTTCTTC.

The genes are TRBV13 and TRBJ2-7; D may match TRBD1 or TRBD2 (5 bases each). With 1 base removed from V and 2 bases from J, the gap between germline ends came to 12 bases. Per germline, CDR1 PRHDT and CDR2 FYEKMQ (reference sequence). There are 15 residues in the CDR3. The CDR3 DNA is TGTGCCAGCAGCTTAGAGGGACGGTCCCCCTACGAGCAGTACTTC. Translating gives CASSLEGRSPYEQYF.

V usage is TRBV18 and J usage is TRBJ2-5; D gene ambiguous. The germline V and J ends were trimmed by 1 base and 0 bases, with 3 bases remaining between them. The CDR3 totals 13 residues. The germline gives CDR1 KGHSH, CDR2 LQKENI. Here the CDR3 DNA reads TGTGCCAGCTCACCACGATACCAAGAGACCCAGTACTTC. This translates into CASSPRYQETQYF.